The rows below give T cell receptor beta chains drawn from one sample of a study of cytomegalovirus exposure and HLA in healthy donors. The assay was immunoSEQ multiplex PCR, and TCRdb's table has in-frame clones only and misses some. Among 45,000 to 70,000 clones listed, nearly 85% were seen once. Sequenced material: PBMCs. The receptors come from a young man in good health and CMV-seronegative. CDR3s include the opening cysteine and the closing phenylalanine or tryptophan. D genes are given only for firm matches. Clone size appears in some rows only: once, few, many, or a class for an expanded clone.

D gene	clone size	CDR3 length	V gene	J gene	CDR3 protein	CDR3 DNA
TRBD2	.	19	TRBV11-3	TRBJ2-2	CASSLVNVGLAGVPGELFF	TGTGCCAGCAGCTTAGTAAACGTCGGACTAGCGGGAGTGCCCGGGGAGCTGTTTTTT
.	few	17	TRBV4-3	TRBJ2-1	CASSQDYTPSPYNEQFF	TGCGCCAGCAGCCAAGATTACACCCCCTCCCCCTACAATGAGCAGTTCTTC
TRBD2	.	16	TRBV6-5	TRBJ2-1	CASSSGLAGGNNEQFF	TGTGCCAGCAGTTCGGGACTAGCGGGAGGGAACAATGAGCAGTTCTTC
TRBD1	.	15	TRBV6-1	TRBJ1-2	CASSTGQGPSHGYTF	TGTGCCAGCAGTACCGGACAGGGCCCCTCTCATGGCTACACCTTC
.	.	15	TRBV19	TRBJ2-5	CASSIVGANRETQYF	TGTGCCAGTAGTATAGTAGGAGCAAACCGGGAGACCCAGTACTTC
TRBD1	.	13	TRBV6-5	TRBJ1-6	CASRGQSNSPLHF	TGTGCCAGCAGGGGACAGAGTAATTCACCCCTCCACTTT
TRBD2	.	16	TRBV9	TRBJ2-5	CASSVTGTSGRETQYF	TGTGCCAGCAGCGTTACCGGGACTAGCGGGAGAGAGACCCAGTACTTC
TRBD2	.	14	TRBV18	TRBJ2-1	CASSPGLSYNEQFF	TGTGCCAGCTCACCGGGACTAAGCTACAATGAGCAGTTCTTC
TRBD1	.	15	TRBV14	TRBJ1-1	CASSSQGALGTEAFF	TGTGCCAGCAGCTCGCAGGGGGCTTTGGGCACTGAAGCTTTCTTT
TRBD2	once	16	TRBV6-5	TRBJ2-1	CASSYGLSGIYNEQFF	TGTGCCAGCAGTTACGGCCTAAGCGGGATCTACAATGAGCAGTTCTTC
TRBD1	.	16	TRBV6-5	TRBJ1-2	CASSSPPGGPNYGYTF	TGTGCCAGCAGTTCCCCACCAGGGGGTCCTAACTATGGCTACACCTTC
TRBD2	few	17	TRBV27	TRBJ2-1	CASSLTLPSGRKDEQFF	TGTGCCAGCAGTTTGACCCTACCTAGCGGGAGGAAGGATGAGCAGTTCTTC
TRBD1	.	11	TRBV20-1	TRBJ1-2	CSARGTGDYTF	TGCAGTGCTAGAGGAACAGGGGACTACACCTTC
TRBD1	.	13	TRBV10-3	TRBJ1-2	CAIKGQGGYGYTF	TGTGCCATCAAAGGACAGGGGGGGTATGGCTACACCTTC
.	.	14	TRBV6-1	TRBJ1-3	CASMGSSSGNTIYF	TGTGCCAGCATGGGCTCGAGCTCTGGAAACACCATATATTTT
.	.	15	TRBV9	TRBJ2-2	CASSVGLGNTGELFF	TGTGCCAGCAGCGTAGGACTGGGGAACACCGGGGAGCTGTTTTTT
TRBD2	.	15	TRBV7-3	TRBJ2-2	CASSFGTSGTGELFF	TGTGCCAGCAGCTTTGGGACTAGCGGGACCGGGGAGCTGTTTTTT
TRBD1	.	16	TRBV5-1	TRBJ2-5	CASSYRQGATGETQYF	TGCGCCAGCAGCTACCGACAGGGGGCAACGGGGGAGACCCAGTACTTC
TRBD1	.	14	TRBV2	TRBJ2-1	CASRPGQGNNEQFF	TGTGCCAGCAGGCCGGGACAGGGGAACAATGAGCAGTTCTTC
.	.	14	TRBV7-2	TRBJ2-1	CASSLQGYYNEQFF	TGTGCCAGCAGCTTACAGGGGTATTACAATGAGCAGTTCTTC
.	.	15	TRBV6-1	TRBJ1-3	CASRREGNSGNTIYF	TGTGCCAGCAGGAGGGAGGGGAACTCTGGAAACACCATATATTTT
.	few	15	TRBV5-1	TRBJ2-6	CASSLEGSGANVLTF	TGCGCCAGCAGCTTGGAGGGGTCTGGGGCCAACGTCCTGACTTTC
.	once	14	TRBV6-1	TRBJ1-6	CASREFLSNSPLHF	TGTGCCAGCAGGGAGTTTCTCTCTAATTCACCCCTCCACTTT
TRBD2	.	16	TRBV5-1	TRBJ2-1	CASSVISGSSIGSQFF	TGCGCCAGCAGCGTTATCAGCGGGAGCTCAATTGGATCCCAGTTCTTC
TRBD1	.	15	TRBV6-1	TRBJ2-5	CASSERGQGVGTQYF	TGTGCCAGCAGTGAAAGAGGACAGGGCGTCGGGACCCAGTACTTC
TRBD1	.	14	TRBV7-9	TRBJ2-7	CASSPGQGAQEQYF	TGTGCCAGCAGCCCGGGACAGGGGGCGCAAGAGCAGTACTTC
.	few	13	TRBV5-6	TRBJ2-5	CASSLGGKETQYF	TGTGCCAGCAGCTTGGGCGGGAAGGAGACCCAGTACTTC
.	.	16	TRBV25-1	TRBJ1-1	CASRDAVGGMNTEAFF	TGTGCCAGCAGGGATGCGGTTGGAGGCATGAACACTGAAGCTTTCTTT
.	.	17	TRBV6-1	TRBJ1-2	CASSGTGSTLANYGYTF	TGTGCCAGCAGTGGAACAGGATCCACGTTAGCTAACTATGGCTACACCTTC
TRBD2	.	14	TRBV6-1	TRBJ2-5	CATRKREGLETQYF	TGTGCCACCAGGAAGCGGGAGGGCCTGGAGACCCAGTACTTC
TRBD1	.	17	TRBV15	TRBJ1-3	CATSSSPGQAGGNTIYF	TGTGCCACCAGCAGTTCCCCGGGACAGGCTGGGGGAAACACCATATATTTT
.	.	15	TRBV7-8	TRBJ2-1	CASSSPRGGKGEQFF	TGTGCCAGCAGCAGCCCCCGGGGCGGGAAGGGCGAGCAGTTCTTC
.	.	16	TRBV7-9	TRBJ1-6	CASSSQGSSYNSPLHF	TGTGCCAGCAGCTCCCAGGGGAGCTCCTATAATTCACCCCTCCACTTT
.	.	17	TRBV19	TRBJ2-2	CATLEWRTYRGTGELFF	TGTGCCACTTTGGAGTGGCGTACCTACCGGGGCACCGGGGAGCTGTTTTTT
TRBD2	.	15	TRBV27	TRBJ2-2	CASSRGGPNTGELFF	TGTGCCAGCAGCCGCGGGGGGCCGAACACCGGGGAGCTGTTTTTT
TRBD1	.	15	TRBV4-1	TRBJ1-2	CASSPAGTGTYGYTF	TGCGCCAGCAGCCCTGCGGGGACAGGGACCTATGGCTACACCTTC
.	.	14	TRBV5-1	TRBJ2-5	CASSLDGEVQTQYF	TGCGCCAGCAGCTTGGACGGGGAGGTGCAGACCCAGTACTTC
.	.	17	TRBV15	TRBJ1-1	CATSRDRVSQLETEAFF	TGTGCCACCAGCAGAGACAGGGTATCTCAATTAGAGACTGAAGCTTTCTTT
.	.	18	TRBV5-1	TRBJ2-3	CASSLGEGRGTSEDTQYF	TGCGCCAGCAGCTTGGGCGAGGGGAGGGGGACTTCGGAAGATACGCAGTATTTT
TRBD1	.	15	TRBV6-5	TRBJ1-1	CASSYWGQGNTEAFF	TGTGCCAGCAGTTACTGGGGACAGGGGAACACTGAAGCTTTCTTT
TRBD2	.	17	TRBV25-1	TRBJ2-1	CASSEPPGGKYYNEQFF	TGTGCCAGCAGTGAACCCCCCGGGGGGAAATACTACAATGAGCAGTTCTTC
.	once	12	TRBV7-9	TRBJ1-3	CASSQSGNTIYF	TGTGCCAGCAGCCAATCTGGAAACACCATATATTTT
TRBD1	.	14	TRBV25-1	TRBJ2-1	CASSFGEGGDEQFF	TGTGCCAGCAGTTTTGGGGAAGGGGGCGATGAGCAGTTCTTC
TRBD2	few	15	TRBV15	TRBJ2-7	CATSRGPTSGYEQYF	TGTGCCACCAGCAGAGGCCCGACTAGCGGGTACGAGCAGTACTTC
.	.	13	TRBV7-7	TRBJ2-3	CASSLAISDTQYF	TGTGCTAGCTCTCTAGCGATTAGTGATACGCAGTATTTT
TRBD2	few	18	TRBV4-2	TRBJ2-7	CASSQEARGRGFPYEQYF	TGTGCCAGCAGCCAAGAGGCCCGCGGGCGGGGGTTTCCTTACGAGCAGTACTTC